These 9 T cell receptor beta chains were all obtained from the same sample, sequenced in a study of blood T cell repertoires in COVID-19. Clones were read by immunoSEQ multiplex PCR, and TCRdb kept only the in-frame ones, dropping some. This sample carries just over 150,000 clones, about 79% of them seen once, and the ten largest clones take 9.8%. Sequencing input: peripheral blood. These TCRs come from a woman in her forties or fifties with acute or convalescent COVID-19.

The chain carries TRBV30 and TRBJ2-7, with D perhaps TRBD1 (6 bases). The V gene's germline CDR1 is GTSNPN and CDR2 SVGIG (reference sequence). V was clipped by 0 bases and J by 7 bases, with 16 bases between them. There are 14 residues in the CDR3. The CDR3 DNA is TGTGCCTGGAGTGTACTCCACATAGGGGGAGAGCAGTACTTC. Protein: CAWSVLHIGGEQYF.

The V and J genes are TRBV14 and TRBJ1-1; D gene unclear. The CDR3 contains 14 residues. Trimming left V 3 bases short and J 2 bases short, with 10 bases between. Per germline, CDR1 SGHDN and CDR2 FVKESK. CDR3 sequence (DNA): TGTGCCAGCAGCCAGGCCACGTCCAACACTGAAGCTTTCTTT. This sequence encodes CASSQATSNTEAFF.

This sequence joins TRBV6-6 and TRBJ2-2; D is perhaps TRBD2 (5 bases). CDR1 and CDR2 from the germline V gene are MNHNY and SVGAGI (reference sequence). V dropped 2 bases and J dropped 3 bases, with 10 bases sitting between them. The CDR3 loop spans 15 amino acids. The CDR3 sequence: CASSYERFHTGELFF. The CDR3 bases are TGTGCCAGCAGTTACGAGCGGTTTCACACCGGGGAGCTGTTTTTT.

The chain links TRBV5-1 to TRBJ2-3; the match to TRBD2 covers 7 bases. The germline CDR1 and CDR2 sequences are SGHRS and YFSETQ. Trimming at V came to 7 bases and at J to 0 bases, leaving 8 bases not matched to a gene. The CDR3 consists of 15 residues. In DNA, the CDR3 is TGCGCCAGCGGACGTGGTAGCGGGAGCACAGATACGCAGTATTTT. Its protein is CASGRGSGSTDTQYF. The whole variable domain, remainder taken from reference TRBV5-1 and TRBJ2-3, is KAGVTQTPRYLIKTRGQQVTLSCSPISGHRSVSWYQQTPGQGLQFLFEYFSETQRNKGNFPGRFSGRQFSNSRSEMNVSTLELGDSALYLCASGRGSGSTDTQYFGPGTRLTVL.

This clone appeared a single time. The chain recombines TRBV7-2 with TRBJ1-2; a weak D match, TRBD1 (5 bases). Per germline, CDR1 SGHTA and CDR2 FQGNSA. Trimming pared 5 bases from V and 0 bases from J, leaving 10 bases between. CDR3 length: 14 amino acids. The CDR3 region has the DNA TGTGCCAGCAGCGGAGACAGTACTAACTATGGCTACACCTTC. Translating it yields CASSGDSTNYGYTF.

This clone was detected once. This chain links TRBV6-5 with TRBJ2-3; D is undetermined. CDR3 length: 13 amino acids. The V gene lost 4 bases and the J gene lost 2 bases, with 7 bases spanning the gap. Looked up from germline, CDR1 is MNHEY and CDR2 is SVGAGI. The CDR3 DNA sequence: TGTGCCAGCAGTTTCCATTTCACAGATACGCAGTATTTT. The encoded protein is CASSFHFTDTQYF.

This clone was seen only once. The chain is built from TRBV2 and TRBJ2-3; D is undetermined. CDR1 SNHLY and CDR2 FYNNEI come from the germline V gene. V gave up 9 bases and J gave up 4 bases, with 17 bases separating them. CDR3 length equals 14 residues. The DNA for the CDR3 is TGTGCCAGTGGGCAGCAGTTTACGGCAGATACGCAGTATTTT. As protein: CASGQQFTADTQYF.

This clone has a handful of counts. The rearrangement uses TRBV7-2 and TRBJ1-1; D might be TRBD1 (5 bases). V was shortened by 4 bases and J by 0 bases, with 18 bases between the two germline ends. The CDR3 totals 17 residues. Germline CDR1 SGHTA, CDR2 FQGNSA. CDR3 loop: CASSYTGVGLLNTEAFF. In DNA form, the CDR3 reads TGTGCCAGCAGCTACACGGGGGTGGGTTTATTGAACACTGAAGCTTTCTTT.

CDR3 sequence (DNA): TGTGCCAGCAGTAGCGGGACAGGGTGGGCTGAAGCTTTCTTT. Amino acid sequence: CASSSGTGWAEAFF. The V and J genes are TRBV6-5 and TRBJ1-1, with 9 positions matching TRBD1. V shed 5 bases and J 6 bases; nucleotides not matched to a gene: 7. Per the germline V gene, CDR1 is MNHEY and CDR2 is SVGAGI. The CDR3 totals 14 residues.